One and the same sample provided the 32 T cell receptor beta chains below, sequenced in a study of blood T cells in healthy people across ages. Primed by a sample-barcoded 5' primer and a J-beta primer mix, a second PCR proceeded for 7 to 11 cycles. In TCRdb, the 5' RACE reads were re-called with MiXCR into one record per CDR3 protein. The sample has 1.5 million to 2 million distinct CDR3 sequences, roughly 32% seen once. Sequencing was performed on blood. Receptor source: a woman in her thirties in good health.

This clonotype was picked up a small number of times. This CDR3 is CSVARQPYEQYF. For the CDR3, the DNA is TGCAGCGTTGCGAGACAGCCCTACGAGCAGTACTTC. The chain uses TRBV29-1 and TRBJ2-7; possible D gene TRBD1, 5 bases. In germline, CDR1 is SQVTM, CDR2 ANQGSEA. V was pared by 4 bases and J by 2 bases, with 9 bases between. This CDR3 region has 12 residues.

At least ten counts were recorded for this clonotype. V is TRBV27 and J is TRBJ2-1; unclear D gene. Trimming removed 4 bases at V and 7 bases at J, with 8 bases between. This CDR3 region has 12 residues. Germline lookup yields CDR1 MNHEY and CDR2 SMNVEV (reference sequence). The CDR3 nucleotides read TGTGCCAGCAGTTCCGTGGGGAATGAGCAGTTCTTC. Residues: CASSSVGNEQFF.

Comments on this clonotype: The junction and the germline gene differ at one end; a read error may be behind it. The chain carries TRBV4-1 and TRBJ2-3, with TRBD2 matching over 14 bases. CDR1 is MGHRA and CDR2 is YSYEKL in the germline V gene. There are 16 residues in the CDR3. This CDR3 reads CTSNRGLAGAPDTQYF. The CDR3 region has the DNA TGCACCAGCAACCGGGGACTAGCGGGAGCACCAGATACGCAGTATTTT.

This clonotype was seen ten or more times. The chain carries TRBV29-1 and TRBJ2-5, with D uncertain. CDR1 is SQVTM and CDR2 is ANQGSEA in the germline V gene. V gave up 4 bases and J gave up 5 bases, with 8 bases separating them. This CDR3 has 11 amino acids. The CDR3 DNA follows: TGCAGCGTTGGAGTGGAGGAGACCCAGTACTTC. Amino acid sequence: CSVGVEETQYF.

This clonotype came up a few times. The chain couples TRBV6-1 to TRBJ1-1; D not certain. CDR3 length: 10 residues. Germline-derived CDR1 and CDR2 are MNHNS and SASEGT. The V gene lost 6 bases and the J gene lost 7 bases, with 6 bases spanning the gap. CDR3: CASRSGEAFF. The CDR3 coding sequence is TGTGCCAGCAGGTCGGGTGAAGCTTTCTTT.

This clonotype was found a few times. The J gene is TRBJ1-2, the V gene TRBV28; possible D gene TRBD1, 5 bases. CDR1 is MDHEN and CDR2 is SYDVKM in the germline V gene. The CDR3 spans 11 residues. The CDR3 sequence: CATGGGYGYTF. In DNA form, the CDR3 reads TGTGCGACCGGGGGAGGCTATGGCTACACCTTC.

The sample holds a few counts of this clonotype. This chain uses TRBV25-1 with TRBJ2-1, with TRBD2 identical over 10 bases. Germline V gene data show CDR1 as MGHDK and CDR2 as SYGVNS. The V segment lost 11 bases and the J segment 6 bases; nucleotides outside the gene matches: 7. This CDR3 has 13 amino acids. The CDR3 protein is CALRASGSNEQFF. The CDR3 DNA reads as TGTGCCCTGCGGGCTAGCGGGAGCAATGAGCAGTTCTTC.

This clonotype was picked up a small number of times. The chain employs TRBV20-1 and TRBJ1-2; no reliable D call. The CDR3 extends over 12 amino acids. CDR1 DFQATT and CDR2 SNEGSKA come from the germline V gene (reference sequence). Trimming removed 0 bases at V and 6 bases at J, with 8 bases between. The CDR3 loop reads CSARETWDGYTF. In nucleotides, the CDR3 is TGCAGTGCTAGAGAGACCTGGGATGGCTACACCTTC.

This clonotype was found a few times. The V call is TRBV5-1, the J call TRBJ2-5; 8 positions agree with TRBD1. The V and J ends lost 2 bases and 2 bases, in that order; junction bases with no gene match: 5. Germline CDR1 reads SGHRS; CDR2 reads YFSETQ. This CDR3 region has 15 residues. Here the CDR3 reads CASSLQGVGQETQYF. The DNA for the CDR3 is TGCGCCAGCAGCTTACAGGGGGTCGGGCAAGAGACCCAGTACTTC.

In this sample, this clonotype turned up a few times. The chain has TRBV9 and TRBJ2-1; D tentatively fits TRBD1 or TRBD2 (6 bases each). This CDR3 region has 15 residues. Deletions cut 3 bases from V and 4 bases from J, with 14 bases between. Germline V gene lookup returns CDR1 SGDLS and CDR2 YYNGEE. CDR3 in amino acids: CASSEGGHLYNEQFF. In nucleotides, the CDR3 is TGTGCCAGCAGCGAGGGGGGACACCTTTACAATGAGCAGTTCTTC.

This clonotype has a handful of counts. The V and J genes are TRBV24-1 and TRBJ2-4, with 10 bases fitting TRBD1. CDR1 and CDR2 (germline): KGHDR, SFDVKD. V lost 5 bases, J lost 1 base, and 1 base stayed unmatched. This CDR3 contains 15 residues. This CDR3 reads CATSGGQGAKNIQYF. The CDR3 DNA reads TGTGCCACCAGTGGGGGACAGGGGGCCAAAAACATTCAGTACTTC.

In this sample, this clonotype turned up a few times. V is TRBV20-1 and J is TRBJ1-1; 8 nucleotides line up with TRBD1. The ends lost 6 bases at V and 1 base at J; junction bases unmatched: 10. The CDR3 has 15 residues. CDR1 DFQATT and CDR2 SNEGSKA come from the germline V gene (reference sequence). CDR3 residues: CSALNRGYENTEAFF. CDR3 nucleotides: TGCAGTGCGCTTAACAGGGGGTACGAGAACACTGAAGCTTTCTTT.

This clonotype has at least ten counts. The CDR3 region has the DNA TGTGCCAGCAGTCGGACGGTCAACTATGGCTACACCTTC. Translating it yields CASSRTVNYGYTF. J is TRBJ1-2 and V is TRBV7-9; D is ambiguous. Germline-derived CDR1 and CDR2 are SEHNR and FQNEAQ (reference sequence). Trimming shortened V by 6 bases and J by 2 bases, and 10 bases separated the two germline ends. The CDR3 is 13 amino acids.

The chain links TRBV3-1 to TRBJ1-1; D is perhaps TRBD1 (6 bases). CDR3 size: 14 residues. The V gene's germline CDR1 is LGHDT and CDR2 YNNKEL (reference sequence). With 5 bases removed from V and 5 bases from J, the gap between germline ends came to 15 bases. CDR3 protein: CASSSRGGRTEAFF. The CDR3 DNA is TGTGCCAGCAGCTCCCGGGGGGGGCGGACTGAAGCTTTCTTT.

The V gene is TRBV9, the J gene TRBJ2-7; TRBD2 matches 7 bases. The germline CDR1 and CDR2 sequences are SGDLS and YYNGEE. J gave up 3 bases and V 0 bases, and 9 bases lay outside the gene matches. This CDR3 is built from 16 residues. The CDR3 reads CASSVDGEGTSYEQYF. The CDR3 DNA reads as TGTGCCAGCAGCGTAGATGGGGAGGGTACCAGCTACGAGCAGTACTTC.

The genes are TRBV10-3 and TRBJ1-1, with D perhaps TRBD1 (5 bases). The CDR3 sequence is 16 residues long. V lost 4 bases and J lost 5, with 20 bases in between. Looked up from germline, CDR1 is ENHRY and CDR2 is SYGVKD. The CDR3 here is CAISAPLIRGRTEAFF. The CDR3 DNA reads TGTGCCATCAGTGCCCCGTTGATTCGGGGCCGGACTGAAGCTTTCTTT.

The table lists this clonotype with a few counts. CDR3 region: CASSRGQGDNQPQHF. The CDR3 DNA reads as TGTGCCAGCTCACGGGGACAGGGAGACAATCAGCCCCAGCATTTT. The V gene is TRBV18, the J gene TRBJ1-5; 9 positions match TRBD1. The trim removed 4 bases at V and 3 bases at J, leaving 4 bases unmatched. The germline gives CDR1 KGHSH, CDR2 LQKENI. The CDR3 runs to 15 residues.

J is TRBJ2-2 and V is TRBV11-1; TRBD2 aligns across 11 bases. Germline CDR1 reads SGHAT; CDR2 reads FQDESV (reference sequence). There are 16 residues in the CDR3. V gave up 0 bases and J gave up 3 bases; unmatched junction bases: 0. CDR3 protein: CASSLALAGDTGELFF. For the CDR3, the DNA is TGTGCCAGCAGCTTAGCACTAGCGGGAGACACCGGGGAGCTGTTTTTT.

This clonotype was detected only a few times. V is TRBV5-1 and J is TRBJ1-4; no clear D. The CDR3 spans 14 residues. V gave up 4 bases and J gave up 6 bases, with 13 bases separating them. Germline V gene sequence: CDR1 SGHRS, CDR2 YFSETQ. DNA of the CDR3: TGCGCCAGCAGCAATGGACTAAAAGATGAAAAACTGTTTTTT. Amino acids: CASSNGLKDEKLFF.

Regarding this clonotype: An end of the junction does not agree with germline; a read error may underlie this. The chain recombines TRBV7-2 with TRBJ1-4; no firm D call. The CDR3 sequence is 13 residues long. Germline CDR1 and CDR2: SGHTA and FQGNSA. The CDR3 protein is CASSLSFGEKRFF. CDR3 nucleotide sequence: TGTGCCAGCAGCTTATCTTTCGGGGAAAAACGGTTTTTT.

This clonotype was observed a handful of times. This chain uses TRBV6-2 or TRBV6-3 with TRBJ2-1; D remains ambiguous. Per the germline V gene, CDR1 is MNHEY and CDR2 is SVGEGT. V was shortened by 4 bases and J by 12 bases, with 19 bases between the two germline ends. The CDR3 has 14 residues. The CDR3 coding sequence is TGTGCCAGCAGTTCCGGACCCGCAACCCCTGGGCAGTTCTTC. It is translated as CASSSGPATPGQFF.

The V gene is TRBV7-3, the J gene TRBJ2-5; D ambiguous. V shed 5 bases and J shed 5 bases, with 18 bases lying between them. Germline V gene lookup returns CDR1 SGHTA and CDR2 FQGTGA. The CDR3 loop spans 15 amino acids. CDR3 amino acids: CASSPLSGCYETQYF. The DNA for the CDR3 is TGTGCCAGCAGCCCCCTTTCAGGCTGTTACGAGACCCAGTACTTC.

V gene TRBV5-6 combines with J gene TRBJ2-3; a weak D match, TRBD2 (5 bases). This CDR3 is 17 amino acids long. Trimming took 1 base from V and 0 from J, leaving 15 bases between them. Germline V gene data show CDR1 as SGHDT and CDR2 as YYEEEE. CDR3 residues: CASSLTSGFSSTDTQYF. CDR3 sequence (DNA): TGTGCCAGCAGCTTGACGTCGGGGTTCTCTAGCACAGATACGCAGTATTTT. Using reference TRBV5-6 and TRBJ2-3 for the parts outside the CDR3, the full variable domain is DAGVTQSPTHLIKTRGQQVTLRCSPKSGHDTVSWYQQALGQGPQFIFQYYEEEERQRGNFPDRFSGHQFPNYSSELNVNALLLGDSALYLCASSLTSGFSSTDTQYFGPGTRLTVL.

The genes are TRBV2 and TRBJ2-4; 9 bases fit TRBD1. The CDR3 runs 14 residues. Germline values: CDR1 SNHLY, CDR2 FYNNEI. The J segment lost 13 bases and the V segment lost 7 bases, leaving 14 bases of the junction unmatched. As DNA, the CDR3 is TGTGCCAGCATCGAGACAGGGGGTCTGTACGGGCAGTACTTC. This gives the protein CASIETGGLYGQYF.

The rearrangement links TRBV5-1 to TRBJ1-2; 7 positions agree with TRBD1. The CDR3 sequence is 16 residues long. Trimming cost V 0 bases and J 3 bases; bases outside gene matches: 8. Germline V gene sequence: CDR1 SGHRS, CDR2 YFSETQ. The CDR3 sequence is CASSLVPDRSDYGYTF. The CDR3 DNA is TGCGCCAGCAGCTTGGTCCCGGACAGGTCTGACTATGGCTACACCTTC. Full variable domain (rest looked up from reference TRBV5-1 and TRBJ1-2): KAGVTQTPRYLIKTRGQQVTLSCSPISGHRSVSWYQQTPGQGLQFLFEYFSETQRNKGNFPGRFSGRQFSNSRSEMNVSTLELGDSALYLCASSLVPDRSDYGYTFGSGTRLTVV.

V gene TRBV7-3 combines with J gene TRBJ2-1, with 8 nucleotides matching TRBD2. Germline V CDR1 and CDR2: SGHTA, FQGTGA. This CDR3 has 16 amino acids. With 0 bases clipped from V and 0 bases from J, the junction kept 1 base outside the gene matches. The CDR3 nucleotides read TGTGCCAGCAGCTTAACTAGCGGGAACTCCTACAATGAGCAGTTCTTC. It codes for CASSLTSGNSYNEQFF.

This clonotype was seen at least ten times. V is TRBV29-1 and J is TRBJ1-1; 7 bases are a match to TRBD1. Trimming took 5 bases from V and 1 from J; bases not matched to a gene: 4. The CDR3 totals 13 residues. Germline V gives CDR1 SQVTM, CDR2 ANQGSEA. This CDR3 is CSVLGGTNTEAFF. Here the CDR3 DNA reads TGCAGCGTTTTAGGGGGCACGAACACTGAAGCTTTCTTT.

In this sample, this clonotype turned up a few times. V and J are TRBV20-1 and TRBJ2-1; no reliable D call. This CDR3 is 13 amino acids long. Per germline, CDR1 DFQATT and CDR2 SNEGSKA (reference sequence). The V end was cut by 3 bases, the J end by 5 bases, with 11 bases between. The CDR3 sequence is CSARVKPHNEQFF. The CDR3 DNA is TGCAGTGCTAGGGTCAAGCCTCACAATGAGCAGTTCTTC.

This clonotype appeared a few times. The rearrangement joins TRBV20-1 to TRBJ2-3; D may be TRBD1 or TRBD2 (5 bases each). The CDR3 sequence is 13 residues long. V was shortened by 5 bases and J by 1 base, with 10 bases between the two germline ends. Per the germline V gene, CDR1 is DFQATT and CDR2 is SNEGSKA (reference sequence). This CDR3 is CSASVGGTDTQYF. The DNA of the CDR3 is TGCAGTGCTTCTGTGGGGGGCACAGATACGCAGTATTTT.

This chain uses TRBV27 with TRBJ2-7; D is unresolved. The CDR3 has 14 amino acids. Per germline, CDR1 MNHEY and CDR2 SMNVEV (reference sequence). Trimming left V 3 bases short and J 2 bases short, with 11 bases between. The CDR3 sequence is CASSFSDEAYEQYF. The CDR3 coding sequence is TGTGCCAGCAGTTTTTCAGATGAAGCCTACGAGCAGTACTTC.

As for this clonotype: A read error may explain this, as a much larger clone is one base away. The CDR3 region has the DNA TGTGCCAGCAGTCGGGGGGATGGGATGAAGACCCAGTTCTTC. Protein product: CASSRGDGMKTQFF. The chain has TRBV12-3 or TRBV12-4 and TRBJ2-1, with 7 bases aligning to TRBD2. J gave up 13 bases and V 5 bases, and 14 bases lay outside the gene matches. The CDR3 sequence is 14 residues long.

The chain employs TRBV2 and TRBJ2-7; no clear D. The CDR3 sequence is 14 residues long. The V gene's germline CDR1 is SNHLY and CDR2 FYNNEI. V dropped 5 bases and J dropped 6 bases, with 17 bases sitting between them. In DNA, the CDR3 is TGTGCCAGCAGTCCTTATCTCCGGGTATCCGAGCAGTACTTC. Translating it yields CASSPYLRVSEQYF.